One TCR beta chain is described in this entry. These data are taken from a study of T cells expressing NK-cell markers. TCRdb reprocessed the 5' RACE reads and stores each CDR3 protein as one record, lacking DNA. The sample table includes about 430,000 distinct CDR3 sequences. This CDR3 has 13 amino acids. Germline V lookup: CDR1 KGHDR, CDR2 SFDVKD. This chain connects TRBV24-1 to TRBJ2-4. The sample was blood T cells: a sorted CD56 or NKG2C T cell subset, CD4+ or CD8+ T cells, or bulk PBMC T cells (not recorded which). The sequence derives from a woman aged 45-59 years in good health. The CDR3 spells CATSEGSKNIQYF.